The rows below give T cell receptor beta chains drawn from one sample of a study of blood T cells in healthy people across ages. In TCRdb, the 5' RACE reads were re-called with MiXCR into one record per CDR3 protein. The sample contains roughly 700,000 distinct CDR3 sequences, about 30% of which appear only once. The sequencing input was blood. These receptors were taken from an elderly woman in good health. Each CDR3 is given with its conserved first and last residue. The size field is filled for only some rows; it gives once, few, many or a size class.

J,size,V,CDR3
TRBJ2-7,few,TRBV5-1,CASSNEDVGKQYF
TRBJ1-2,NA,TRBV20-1,CSASSGQGNYGYTF
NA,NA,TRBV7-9,CASKSGDIQETQYF
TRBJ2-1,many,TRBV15,CATSGHRGQGNEQFF
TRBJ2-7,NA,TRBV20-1,CSALMSSYEQYF
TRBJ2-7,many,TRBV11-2,CASSLWGEGVYEQYF
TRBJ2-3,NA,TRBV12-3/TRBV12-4,CASSFSGARADTEYF
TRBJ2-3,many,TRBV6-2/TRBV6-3,CASQRGSFGGTDTQYF
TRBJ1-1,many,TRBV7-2,CASSLALGGDTEAFF
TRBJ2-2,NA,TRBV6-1,CASSDMSWSQGSHGELFF
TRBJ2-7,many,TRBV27,CASTPSGVYEQYF
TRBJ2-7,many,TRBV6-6,CASNGQSSYEQYF
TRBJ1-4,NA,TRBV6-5,CASSYSPEKLFF
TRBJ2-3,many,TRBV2,CASSETGVADTQYF
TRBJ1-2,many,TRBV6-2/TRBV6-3,CASSYQGVYGYTF
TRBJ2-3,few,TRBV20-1,CRGASADTQYF
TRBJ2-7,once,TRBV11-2,CASSPQVGRRSYEQYF
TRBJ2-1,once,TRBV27,CAGSTGTSGRNEQFF
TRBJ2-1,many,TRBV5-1,CASSFKAADNEQFF
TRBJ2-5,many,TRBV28,CASSPAGGGRYVRTQYF
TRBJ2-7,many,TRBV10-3,CAIRNTDRGGYEQYF
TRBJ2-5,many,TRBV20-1,CSARVEQGQETQYF
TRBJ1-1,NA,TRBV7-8,CVSSTGLPNTEAFF
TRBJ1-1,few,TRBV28,CASSSDWTGTNTEAFF
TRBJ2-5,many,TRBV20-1,CSARGTSLPQETQYF
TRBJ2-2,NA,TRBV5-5,CAGSPSGGLFGELFF
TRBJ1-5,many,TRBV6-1,CASKGSNQPQHF
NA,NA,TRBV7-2,CASSLGSENGEQYF